The 32 T cell receptor beta chains in this list originate from one sample, sequenced in a study of T-cell reconstitution after alpha-beta-depleted transplantation in children. Unique molecular identifiers were used to barcode this TCRbeta library. TCRdb used MiXCR to reprocess the PCR reads, holding one entry per CDR3 protein. The table includes 250,000 to 300,000 distinct CDR3 sequences, 9.9% detected once. This specimen was PBMCs from the stem cell graft donor, taken from the stem cell graft. These receptors were taken from a human donor who donated a stem cell graft to a child with SCID.

The V call is TRBV27, the J call TRBJ1-5, with D perhaps matching TRBD1 (6 bases). Trimming left V 0 bases short and J 6 bases short, with 12 bases between. The CDR3 has 15 residues. Germline lookup yields CDR1 MNHEY and CDR2 SMNVEV (reference sequence). The DNA of the CDR3 is TGTGCCAGCAGTTTATCCAGGGGCTCAAGTCAGCCCCAGCATTTT. Residues: CASSLSRGSSQPQHF.

This chain connects TRBV25-1 to TRBJ2-7; 8 nucleotides agree with TRBD1. CDR1 and CDR2 (germline): MGHDK, SYGVNS. Trimming at V came to 3 bases and at J to 9 bases, leaving 7 bases not matched to a gene. This CDR3 has 13 residues. The CDR3 region is CASSDRGQLGQYF. The CDR3 region has the DNA TGTGCCAGCAGTGACAGGGGGCAACTAGGGCAGTACTTC.

This clonotype was counted at least ten times. This sequence joins TRBV7-9 and TRBJ2-7; the D is unclear. V lost 3 bases to trimming and J lost 0 bases, with 9 bases between them. Germline V gives CDR1 SEHNR, CDR2 FQNEAQ (reference sequence). The CDR3 is made up of 14 amino acids. The CDR3 region has the DNA TGTGCCAGCAGCTTGACGTCGAGCTCCTACGAGCAGTACTTC. This translates into CASSLTSSSYEQYF.

Concerning this clonotype: A much larger clone differs by one base, so this may be a read error. V usage is TRBV10-1 and J usage is TRBJ2-2, with TRBD1 matching 12 bases. The CDR3 extends over 17 amino acids. From germline, CDR1 is WNHNN and CDR2 SYGVQD (reference sequence). CDR3 sequence reads: CASSDRDRGLYTGEPFF. In DNA form, the CDR3 reads TGCGCCAGCAGCGACCGGGACAGGGGGCTCTACACCGGGGAGCCGTTTTTT.

This chain joins TRBV3-1 and TRBJ1-2, with 7 bases aligning to TRBD1. The CDR3 runs 14 residues. Germline-derived CDR1 and CDR2 are LGHDT and YNNKEL (reference sequence). V lost 6 bases, J lost 2 bases, and 6 bases stayed unmatched. The CDR3 DNA follows: TGTGCCAGCAGACCGGGACAGCTAAACTATGGCTACACCTTC. Amino acid sequence: CASRPGQLNYGYTF.

The gene calls are TRBV20-1 and TRBJ2-3; 16 nucleotides agree with TRBD2. V shed 3 bases, J shed 2 bases, and the junction held 5 bases outside the gene matches. Germline-derived CDR1 and CDR2 are DFQATT and SNEGSKA (reference sequence). The CDR3 sequence is 17 residues long. The CDR3 protein is CSASRGLAGGATDTQYF. The CDR3 DNA reads TGCAGTGCTAGCCGGGGACTAGCGGGGGGGGCCACAGATACGCAGTATTTT.

This clonotype was counted many times. This chain links TRBV3-1 with TRBJ2-1; D call uncertain. This CDR3 has 12 amino acids. The germline V gene encodes CDR1 LGHDT and CDR2 YNNKEL (reference sequence). V gave up 3 bases and J gave up 7 bases, with 7 bases separating them. The chain's CDR3 is CASSHRLNEQFF. Here the CDR3 DNA reads TGTGCCAGCAGCCATAGATTGAATGAGCAGTTCTTC.

The V and J genes are TRBV12-3 or TRBV12-4 and TRBJ1-5, with D perhaps matching TRBD1 (5 bases). CDR3 length equals 17 residues. Trimming stripped 2 bases from V and 1 base from J, with 15 bases between. CDR3 region: CASSLKVEGISNQPQHF. In nucleotides, the CDR3 is TGTGCCAGCAGTTTAAAGGTCGAGGGGATAAGCAATCAGCCCCAGCATTTT.

This clonotype was found a few times. The chain links TRBV12-3 or TRBV12-4 to TRBJ2-7; tentative D call: TRBD1 (6 bases). Trimming shortened V by 6 bases and J by 3 bases, and 18 bases separated the two germline ends. The CDR3 has 15 residues. The CDR3 reads CASSSGATGSYEQYF. The CDR3 bases are TGTGCCAGCAGCTCTGGGGCCACAGGGAGCTACGAGCAGTACTTC.

This clonotype was observed a few times. DNA for the CDR3: TGCAGTGCCGAACTAGAGGGAAACTACGAGCAGTACTTC. Residues: CSAELEGNYEQYF. The genes are TRBV20-1 and TRBJ2-7; TRBD2 is a possible D gene (5 bases). V was shortened by 6 bases and J by 3 bases, with 15 bases between the two germline ends. The CDR3 sequence is 13 residues long. Germline values: CDR1 DFQATT, CDR2 SNEGSKA (reference sequence).

V usage is TRBV5-6 and J usage is TRBJ2-7; 11 positions match TRBD2. Germline V lookup: CDR1 SGHDT, CDR2 YYEEEE. V dropped 4 bases and J dropped 0; count of bases not matched to a gene: 18. This CDR3 has 20 amino acids. The CDR3 is CASSPGRGASGGPFSYEQYF. The DNA for the CDR3 is TGTGCCAGCAGCCCCGGGAGAGGCGCTAGCGGGGGGCCTTTCTCCTACGAGCAGTACTTC. The whole variable domain, remainder taken from reference TRBV5-6 and TRBJ2-7, is DAGVTQSPTHLIKTRGQQVTLRCSPKSGHDTVSWYQQALGQGPQFIFQYYEEEERQRGNFPDRFSGHQFPNYSSELNVNALLLGDSALYLCASSPGRGASGGPFSYEQYFGPGTRLTVT.

This clonotype occurred a few times. V and J are TRBV20-1 and TRBJ2-1, with 9 bases lining up with TRBD2. V shed 1 base and J 6 bases; nucleotides not matched to a gene: 4. The germline gives CDR1 DFQATT, CDR2 SNEGSKA (reference sequence). The CDR3 totals 14 residues. The CDR3 sequence is CSARGAGGPNEQFF. The CDR3 nucleotides are TGCAGTGCTAGAGGGGCGGGGGGGCCCAATGAGCAGTTCTTC.

This clonotype was seen a few times. The V and J genes are TRBV5-1 and TRBJ2-3; 8 nucleotides line up with TRBD1. CDR3 length: 16 residues. CDR1 is SGHRS and CDR2 is YFSETQ in the germline V gene. Trimming took 0 bases from V and 3 from J; bases not matched to a gene: 6. Here the CDR3 DNA reads TGCGCCAGCAGCTTGGCCCGGACAGGGTCGACAGATACGCAGTATTTT. This sequence encodes CASSLARTGSTDTQYF.

This clonotype appeared many times. The V gene is TRBV10-2, the J gene TRBJ1-2; D is ambiguous. Trimming took off 2 bases at V and 1 base at J, with 8 bases between the two ends. The germline CDR1 and CDR2 sequences are WSHSY and SAAADI. The CDR3 has 14 amino acids. The chain's CDR3 is CASSENARNYGYTF. The CDR3 DNA reads TGCGCCAGCAGTGAGAATGCCCGTAACTATGGCTACACCTTC.

CDR3: CASSLGQGVDGYTF. CDR3 DNA sequence: TGTGCCAGCAGCCTAGGACAGGGGGTTGATGGCTACACCTTC. The chain employs TRBV5-5 and TRBJ1-2; TRBD1 matches at 10 bases. The CDR3 loop spans 14 amino acids. Losses at the gene ends were 4 bases for V and 6 bases for J; bases not matched to a gene: 6. In germline, CDR1 is SGHKS, CDR2 YYEKEE (reference sequence).

The rearrangement uses TRBV3-1 and TRBJ2-3, with TRBD1 matching over 7 bases. CDR3 length: 15 residues. The J segment lost 7 bases and the V segment lost 10 bases, leaving 17 bases of the junction unmatched. Per germline, CDR1 LGHDT and CDR2 YNNKEL (reference sequence). CDR3 nucleotide sequence: TGTGCCACCTGCAAAGTGGTGACAGGGACACATACGCAGTATTTT. It is translated as CATCKVVTGTHTQYF.

This chain joins TRBV7-9 and TRBJ1-3; D might be TRBD1 (5 bases). From germline, CDR1 is SEHNR and CDR2 FQNEAQ (reference sequence). This CDR3 comprises 15 residues. The V and J ends lost 3 bases and 0 bases respectively, with 9 bases between them. CDR3 sequence: CASSLSGRSGNTIYF. The CDR3 region has the DNA TGTGCCAGCAGCTTGTCGGGACGCTCTGGAAACACCATATATTTT.

J is TRBJ2-7 and V is TRBV5-1, with a tentative D call TRBD2 (5 bases). Deletions cut 7 bases from V and 3 bases from J, with 17 bases between. The CDR3 has 14 amino acids. Per germline, CDR1 SGHRS and CDR2 YFSETQ. CDR3 sequence (DNA): TGCGCCAGCTTCTGGGCCCCCGGGGACTACGAGCAGTACTTC. Protein product: CASFWAPGDYEQYF. Combining the CDR3 with reference TRBV5-1 and TRBJ2-7 gives the whole variable domain KAGVTQTPRYLIKTRGQQVTLSCSPISGHRSVSWYQQTPGQGLQFLFEYFSETQRNKGNFPGRFSGRQFSNSRSEMNVSTLELGDSALYLCASFWAPGDYEQYFGPGTRLTVT.

The chain uses TRBV20-1 and TRBJ2-1; 9 positions match TRBD2. The germline V gene has CDR1 DFQATT and CDR2 SNEGSKA (reference sequence). The V segment lost 4 bases and the J segment 0 bases; nucleotides outside the gene matches: 7. This CDR3 contains 16 residues. The CDR3 region has the DNA TGCAGTGCTATTGGTAGCGGGGGTAACTCCTACAATGAGCAGTTCTTC. Translation gives CSAIGSGGNSYNEQFF.

In its sample, this clonotype was seen many times. The V gene is TRBV5-6, the J gene TRBJ1-2; 7 bases are shared with TRBD1. Germline V gives CDR1 SGHDT, CDR2 YYEEEE. V shed 3 bases and J 8 bases; nucleotides not matched to a gene: 13. CDR3 length equals 15 residues. In DNA form, the CDR3 reads TGTGCCAGCAGCTCGACCTGGACAGGCGATGGAGGCTACACCTTC. This gives the protein CASSSTWTGDGGYTF.

This clonotype occurred a few times. This chain links TRBV5-1 with TRBJ2-1; 9 nucleotides agree with TRBD2. The CDR3 is made up of 16 amino acids. After removal of 0 bases from V and 7 bases from J, the junction contained 8 bases not matched to a gene. Germline V lookup: CDR1 SGHRS, CDR2 YFSETQ. The CDR3 DNA sequence: TGCGCCAGCAGCTTGGTTGGCGGGGGGGGAACAAATGAGCAGTTCTTC. This translates into CASSLVGGGGTNEQFF.

This clonotype has at least ten counts. The J gene is TRBJ1-4, the V gene TRBV27; TRBD1 aligns across 7 bases. Looked up from germline, CDR1 is MNHEY and CDR2 is SMNVEV (reference sequence). The length of the CDR3 is 15 residues. Losses at the gene ends were 8 bases for V and 6 bases for J; bases not matched to a gene: 12. The CDR3 sequence: CASQETGPGDEKLFF. DNA of the CDR3: TGTGCCAGCCAAGAGACAGGGCCCGGGGATGAAAAACTGTTTTTT.

The chain links TRBV4-1 to TRBJ2-1; D remains ambiguous. From germline, CDR1 is MGHRA and CDR2 YSYEKL. This CDR3 is built from 19 residues. The ends were cut back, 0 bases at V and 0 bases at J, with 18 bases in the middle. CDR3 amino acids: CASSQEEGPSRSSYNEQFF. The CDR3 region has the DNA TGCGCCAGCAGCCAAGAAGAAGGGCCAAGCCGGAGCTCCTACAATGAGCAGTTCTTC.

The chain recombines TRBV4-1 with TRBJ1-5; a weak D match, TRBD1 (6 bases). Germline CDR1 MGHRA, CDR2 YSYEKL. The CDR3 runs 15 residues. V shed 2 bases and J shed 3 bases, with 11 bases lying between them. The CDR3 here is CASSQLAGDNQPQHF. The CDR3 nucleotides read TGCGCCAGCAGCCAACTCGCAGGGGACAATCAGCCCCAGCATTTT.

This clonotype was seen ten or more times. This sequence joins TRBV10-3 and TRBJ2-7; D perhaps matches TRBD1 (6 bases). The CDR3 is made up of 14 amino acids. Germline assignment: CDR1 ENHRY and CDR2 SYGVKD. Trimming took 7 bases from V and 7 from J, leaving 20 bases between them. The CDR3 reads CAITRTASSWEQYF. As DNA, the CDR3 is TGTGCCATCACCCGGACAGCCTCATCCTGGGAGCAGTACTTC.

This clonotype has only a few counts. The V and J genes are TRBV12-3 or TRBV12-4 and TRBJ2-3; TRBD1 matches 7 bases. V trimming: 7 bases; J trimming: 1 base; junction bases outside the gene matches: 8. This CDR3 contains 15 residues. The CDR3 nucleotides read TGTGCCAGCACCCAGGGGGATTGGGGCACAGATACGCAGTATTTT. Its protein is CASTQGDWGTDTQYF.

This clonotype was seen more than once but under ten times. The chain's CDR3 is CASSLLGGGETQYF. Written as DNA, the CDR3 is TGTGCCAGCAGCTTATTAGGCGGCGGAGAGACCCAGTACTTC. The chain has TRBV7-2 and TRBJ2-5; D remains ambiguous. The CDR3 extends over 14 amino acids. V shed 2 bases and J shed 4 bases, with 11 bases lying between them. Germline V gene sequence: CDR1 SGHTA, CDR2 FQGNSA.

V gene TRBV5-1 combines with J gene TRBJ2-7; possibly TRBD1 or TRBD2 for D (5 bases each). V was cut by 3 bases and J by 0 bases, with 7 bases left in between. This CDR3 is built from 13 residues. Germline V gene data show CDR1 as SGHRS and CDR2 as YFSETQ. The CDR3 sequence: CASSWDDSYEQYF. CDR3 bases: TGCGCCAGCAGCTGGGACGACTCCTACGAGCAGTACTTC.

This clonotype was recorded a few times. The chain employs TRBV19 and TRBJ2-3; 8 positions agree with TRBD1. Per the germline V gene, CDR1 is LNHDA and CDR2 is SQIVND (reference sequence). Trimming cost V 5 bases and J 2 bases; bases outside gene matches: 9. The CDR3 consists of 16 residues. As DNA, the CDR3 is TGTGCCAGTAGTGGGACAGGAGGGATGTTCACAGATACGCAGTATTTT. Translated: CASSGTGGMFTDTQYF.

This clonotype was found a few times. The rearrangement uses TRBV9 and TRBJ2-2; D is perhaps TRBD2 (5 bases). The CDR3 totals 10 residues. The germline CDR1 and CDR2 sequences are SGDLS and YYNGEE. V was cut by 7 bases and J by 7 bases, with 5 bases left in between. DNA for the CDR3: TGTGCCAGCGGGAGCGGGGAGCTGTTTTTT. This translates into CASGSGELFF.

This clonotype was seen a few times. This chain connects TRBV7-2 to TRBJ2-1, with unresolved D. From germline, CDR1 is SGHTA and CDR2 FQGNSA. This CDR3 is 13 amino acids long. V gave up 5 bases and J gave up 8 bases, with 13 bases separating them. CDR3 bases: TGTGCCAGCAGCACCTATTTTGATTATGAGCAGTTCTTC. Protein product: CASSTYFDYEQFF.

This chain connects TRBV6-2 or TRBV6-3 to TRBJ2-3; tentatively, D is TRBD2 (6 bases). The CDR3 loop spans 14 amino acids. Deletions cut 4 bases from V and 5 bases from J, with 13 bases between. CDR1 is MNHEY and CDR2 is SVGEGT in the germline V gene. The CDR3 sequence: CASSSVPGVDTQYF. CDR3 DNA: TGTGCCAGCAGTTCCGTCCCGGGGGTAGATACGCAGTATTTT.